These 21 T cell receptor beta chains were sequenced from one sample in a study of OX40 agonist ivuxolimab in advanced cancers. TCRdb's table, derived via immunoSEQ multiplex PCR, lists solely in-frame clones and lacks some. The repertoire holds some 83,000 clones, with roughly 90% as singletons. The sequencing here drew on CD4+ or CD8+ T cells sorted from blood, taken in a trial of the OX40 agonist ivuxolimab. The source is an adult with an advanced solid tumor such as melanoma, head and neck, liver or kidney cancer.

The chain couples TRBV5-6 to TRBJ1-6, with D tentatively TRBD1 (5 bases). The germline V gene encodes CDR1 SGHDT and CDR2 YYEEEE. Trimming removed 4 bases from V and 8 bases from J, with 22 bases in between. This CDR3 is 17 amino acids long. The CDR3 DNA reads TGTGCCAGCAGCCCGATCGGGGCCCATCGCCGTGATTCACCCCTCCACTTT. Encoded protein: CASSPIGAHRRDSPLHF.

This chain connects TRBV21-1 to TRBJ1-2. TRBV21-1 is deemed a pseudogene. The CDR3 length is 14 residues. Here the CDR3 DNA reads TGTGCCGGTGGGGAGACGCCTATTATGTGGGGCTACACCTTC. It encodes CAGGETPIMWGYTF.

The rearrangement joins TRBV12-5 to TRBJ2-3, with TRBD1 matching over 9 bases. The CDR3 is made up of 14 amino acids. Trimming took 5 bases from V and 6 from J; bases not matched to a gene: 6. Germline V gene data show CDR1 as LGHNT and CDR2 as FRNRAP. The CDR3 DNA reads as TGTGCTAGTGGTCAACAGGGGGCAGGTGATACGCAGTATTTT. Encoded protein: CASGQQGAGDTQYF. Drawing the rest from reference TRBV12-5 and TRBJ2-3, the complete variable domain is DARVTQTPRHKVTEMGQEVTMRCQPILGHNTVFWYRQTMMQGLELLAYFRNRAPLDDSGMPKDRFSAEMPDATLATLKIQPSEPRDSAVYFCASGQQGAGDTQYFGPGTRLTVL.

The chain has TRBV15 and TRBJ2-3, with D perhaps TRBD1 (5 bases). V was clipped by 0 bases and J by 6 bases, with 13 bases between them. Germline V gives CDR1 LNHNV, CDR2 YYDKDF (reference sequence). This CDR3 is 15 amino acids long. This chain's CDR3 is CATSRDGALWDTQYF. CDR3 in DNA: TGTGCCACCAGCAGAGATGGGGCACTGTGGGATACGCAGTATTTT. The entire variable domain, with the rest obtained from reference TRBV15 and TRBJ2-3, is as follows: DAMVIQNPRYQVTQFGKPVTLSCSQTLNHNVMYWYQQKSSQAPKLLFHYYDKDFNNEADTPDNFQSRRPNTSFCFLDIRSPGLGDTAMYLCATSRDGALWDTQYFGPGTRLTVL.

The chain uses TRBV5-1 and TRBJ1-3, with TRBD1 matching 7 bases. CDR3 length: 15 residues. The germline gives CDR1 SGHRS, CDR2 YFSETQ. V was pared by 5 bases and J by 0 bases, with 5 bases of the junction left unmatched. The DNA for the CDR3 is TGCGCCAGCAGTCCTACAGGGGTCTCTGGAAACACCATATATTTT. It encodes CASSPTGVSGNTIYF.

CDR3: CASSPKTGENTEAFF. CDR3 nucleotides: TGCGCCAGCAGCCCCAAGACAGGTGAGAACACTGAAGCTTTCTTT. The V gene is TRBV5-1, the J gene TRBJ1-1; perhaps TRBD1 as D (6 bases). The CDR3 extends over 15 amino acids. Trimming removed 4 bases from V and 1 base from J, with 14 bases in between. Germline lookup yields CDR1 SGHRS and CDR2 YFSETQ.

This rearrangement joins TRBV7-2 to TRBJ1-5, with D unresolved. V was shortened by 5 bases and J by 3 bases, with 14 bases between the two germline ends. CDR3 length: 15 residues. CDR1 is SGHTA and CDR2 is FQGNSA in the germline V gene. The CDR3 sequence: CASSNGRGDNQPQHF. CDR3 nucleotides: TGTGCCAGCAGCAATGGCCGGGGAGACAATCAGCCCCAGCATTTT.

The rearrangement uses TRBV5-3 and TRBJ2-1; D unresolved. TRBV5-3 is recorded as an ORF, its role being uncertain. V gave up 0 bases and J gave up 5 bases, with 12 bases separating them. The CDR3 length is 15 residues. The CDR3 spells CARSLAALFHNEQFF. DNA for the CDR3: TGTGCCAGAAGCTTGGCCGCGCTCTTCCACAATGAGCAGTTCTTC.

This chain connects TRBV5-1 to TRBJ1-4; 8 bases are shared with TRBD1. The V gene's germline CDR1 is SGHRS and CDR2 YFSETQ. J was trimmed by 5 bases and V by 4 bases; bases with no gene match: 7. CDR3 length equals 15 residues. The CDR3 sequence: CASSQWTGKNEKLFF. The CDR3 nucleotides read TGCGCCAGCAGCCAGTGGACAGGGAAGAATGAAAAACTGTTTTTT.

This rearrangement joins TRBV27 to TRBJ2-7; 7 bases align to TRBD2. Germline V gene sequence: CDR1 MNHEY, CDR2 SMNVEV (reference sequence). The trim removed 5 bases at V and 1 base at J, leaving 8 bases unmatched. The CDR3 runs 15 residues. CDR3 protein: CASSTVGGKSYEQYF. CDR3 DNA sequence: TGTGCCAGCAGTACGGTGGGGGGGAAGTCCTACGAGCAGTACTTC.

The chain employs TRBV7-9 and TRBJ2-1; no clear D gene. CDR1 and CDR2 (germline): SEHNR, FQNEAQ (reference sequence). Trimming pared 2 bases from V and 3 bases from J, leaving 11 bases between. The CDR3 length is 15 residues. The CDR3, as DNA: TGTGCCAGCAGCTTACTCGGAAGTTACTACAATGAGCAGTTCTTC. It yields the protein CASSLLGSYYNEQFF.

The V and J genes are TRBV7-9 and TRBJ2-6; no firm D call. V dropped 5 bases and J dropped 1 base, with 3 bases sitting between them. There are 13 residues in the CDR3. The germline gives CDR1 SEHNR, CDR2 FQNEAQ (reference sequence). CDR3 residues: CASSKSGANVLTF. DNA of the CDR3: TGTGCCAGCAGCAAATCTGGGGCCAACGTCCTGACTTTC.

The rearrangement joins TRBV2 to TRBJ2-1; no reliable D call. CDR1 and CDR2 from the germline V gene are SNHLY and FYNNEI. This CDR3 region has 13 residues. Trimming left V 2 bases short and J 7 bases short, with 9 bases between. The CDR3 DNA is TGTGCCAGCAGTGAAACTCATGGGAATGAGCAGTTCTTC. Translation gives CASSETHGNEQFF.

The J gene is TRBJ2-7, the V gene TRBV28; D remains ambiguous. V was shortened by 7 bases and J by 5 bases, with 18 bases between the two germline ends. This CDR3 comprises 14 residues. CDR1 and CDR2 from the germline V gene are MDHEN and SYDVKM. This CDR3 is CASNHGRFVHEQYF. In DNA form, the CDR3 reads TGTGCCAGCAATCACGGCCGTTTTGTCCACGAGCAGTACTTC.

This chain joins TRBV5-1 and TRBJ1-1; D gene ambiguous. This CDR3 region has 14 residues. CDR1 is SGHRS and CDR2 is YFSETQ in the germline V gene. Trimming left V 3 bases short and J 6 bases short, with 15 bases between. CDR3 bases: TGCGCCAGCAGCTCCCTAGACGCCCGATCTGAAGCTTTCTTT. Amino acid sequence: CASSSLDARSEAFF.

The rearrangement joins TRBV6-6 to TRBJ2-4; D not certain. The V gene lost 1 base and the J gene lost 0 bases, with 7 bases spanning the gap. The germline gives CDR1 MNHNY, CDR2 SVGAGI (reference sequence). This CDR3 has 15 amino acids. CDR3 in amino acids: CASSYLEGAKNIQYF. DNA for the CDR3: TGTGCCAGCAGTTACTTGGAAGGAGCCAAAAACATTCAGTACTTC.

The chain combines TRBV4-2 with TRBJ2-3, with TRBD1 matching over 7 bases. J lost 0 bases, V lost 3 bases, and 3 bases had no gene match. Germline CDR1 is LGHNA and CDR2 is YNFKEQ. This CDR3 region has 15 residues. CDR3 sequence: CASSHPGQSTDTQYF. The CDR3 coding sequence is TGTGCCAGCAGCCATCCGGGACAGAGCACAGATACGCAGTATTTT.

This chain joins TRBV7-2 and TRBJ1-4, with TRBD1 as a possible D gene (5 bases). Trimming removed 0 bases at V and 8 bases at J, with 10 bases between. Looked up from germline, CDR1 is SGHTA and CDR2 is FQGNSA. This CDR3 region has 14 residues. The CDR3 sequence is CASSLAGRKEKLFF. For the CDR3, the DNA is TGTGCCAGCAGCTTAGCGGGGCGGAAAGAAAAACTGTTTTTT. The whole variable domain, remainder taken from reference TRBV7-2 and TRBJ1-4, is GAGVSQSPSNKVTEKGKDVELRCDPISGHTALYWYRQSLGQGLEFLIYFQGNSAPDKSGLPSDRFSAERTGGSVSTLTIQRTQQEDSAVYLCASSLAGRKEKLFFGSGTQLSVL.

This sequence joins TRBV11-3 and TRBJ2-5, with D possibly TRBD1 on 7 matching bases. The J call is uncertain, as TRBJ2-7 better fits the DNA end. There are 14 residues in the CDR3. Per the germline V gene, CDR1 is SGHNT and CDR2 is YENEEA. Written as DNA, the CDR3 is TGTGCCAGCAGCCCAGGGGGGAAGACCTACGAGCAGTACTTC. This translates into CASSPGGKTYEQYF.

The genes are TRBV28 and TRBJ1-5; 7 positions agree with TRBD1. J was trimmed by 4 bases and V by 5 bases; bases with no gene match: 8. Germline CDR1 and CDR2: MDHEN and SYDVKM. The CDR3 covers 15 residues. The CDR3 DNA sequence: TGTGCCAGCAGTGAAGAAAGGGGGCCGAATCAGCCCCAGCATTTT. It specifies CASSEERGPNQPQHF.

This clone was recorded once. The rearrangement links TRBV6-5 to TRBJ2-7, with D possibly matching TRBD2 (6 bases). CDR1 is MNHEY, CDR2 SVGAGI, per germline. V was cut by 0 bases and J by 3 bases, with 15 bases left in between. The CDR3 sequence is 16 residues long. The CDR3 DNA reads TGTGCCAGCAGTTACTCGACGGGAGTCCCCTTCTACGAGCAGTACTTC. Translated, it gives CASSYSTGVPFYEQYF.